These 14 T cell receptor beta chains originate from one sample sequenced in a study of shared clonotypes between healthy human individuals. Data came from immunoSEQ multiplex PCR; TCRdb stores just in-frame clones and leaves some out. The profile shows 2 million to 2.5 million clones, approximately 94% of them singletons. In the naive CD8 group, cells lacked CD45RO and were positively selected for CCR7, so terminally differentiated effector memory CD45RA+ cells were left out. Sequences were obtained from naive CD8+ T cells from PBMCs. Receptor source: a young man in good health. Some clones in this sample may be carry-over from other donors' samples.

This chain joins TRBV9 and TRBJ2-3; D perhaps matches TRBD2 (5 bases). The CDR3 length is 13 residues. The ends were cut back, 3 bases at V and 5 bases at J, with 10 bases in the middle. Germline-derived CDR1 and CDR2 are SGDLS and YYNGEE. This CDR3 reads CASSGGLEDTQYF. The CDR3 DNA reads TGTGCCAGCAGCGGAGGGCTCGAAGATACGCAGTATTTT.

The V gene is TRBV7-9, the J gene TRBJ2-1, with a weak D call TRBD2 (6 bases). The CDR3 is made up of 14 amino acids. Trimming took off 6 bases at V and 9 bases at J, with 18 bases between the two ends. Germline-derived CDR1 and CDR2 are SEHNR and FQNEAQ (reference sequence). The CDR3 reads CASSYTGMGGEQFF. CDR3 DNA sequence: TGTGCCAGCAGTTACACCGGGATGGGGGGTGAGCAGTTCTTC. Using reference TRBV7-9 and TRBJ2-1 for the parts outside the CDR3, the full variable domain is DTGVSQNPRHKITKRGQNVTFRCDPISEHNRLYWYRQTLGQGPEFLTYFQNEAQLEKSRLLSDRFSAERPKGSFSTLEIQRTEQGDSAMYLCASSYTGMGGEQFFGPGTRLTVL.

V usage is TRBV19 and J usage is TRBJ1-1, with TRBD1 matching over 7 bases. The CDR3 extends over 17 amino acids. Unmatched junction bases numbered 15, after V lost 3 bases and J lost 5 bases. Per the germline V gene, CDR1 is LNHDA and CDR2 is SQIVND (reference sequence). Here the CDR3 DNA reads TGTGCCAGTAGTATCTTTCCCCAGGACAGGTCCCGAACTGAAGCTTTCTTT. Amino acids: CASSIFPQDRSRTEAFF. Variable domain in full (rest from reference TRBV19 and TRBJ1-1): DGGITQSPKYLFRKEGQNVTLSCEQNLNHDAMYWYRQDPGQGLRLIYYSQIVNDFQKGDIAEGYSVSREKKESFPLTVTSAQKNPTAFYLCASSIFPQDRSRTEAFFGQGTRLTVV.

V usage is TRBV27 and J usage is TRBJ2-7; 7 bases are a match to TRBD1. The V segment lost 5 bases and the J segment 3 bases; nucleotides outside the gene matches: 7. Germline lookup yields CDR1 MNHEY and CDR2 SMNVEV (reference sequence). The length of the CDR3 is 14 residues. The CDR3 DNA is TGTGCCAGCAGTCGCCGGGACAGAAACTACGAGCAGTACTTC. Translating gives CASSRRDRNYEQYF.

This chain links TRBV27 with TRBJ2-1; D tentatively reads TRBD1 or TRBD2 (5 bases each). Germline CDR1 reads MNHEY; CDR2 reads SMNVEV (reference sequence). Trimming cost V 8 bases and J 0 bases, with 14 bases left between them. The CDR3 is 15 amino acids. The CDR3 DNA follows: TGTGCCAGCTTACCCGAGGGGTTCTCCTACAATGAGCAGTTCTTC. It yields the protein CASLPEGFSYNEQFF.

V is TRBV7-9 and J is TRBJ1-2, with D unclear. The CDR3 is made up of 15 amino acids. Germline CDR1 and CDR2: SEHNR and FQNEAQ (reference sequence). V lost 5 bases and J 6 bases, leaving 19 bases between the germline ends. CDR3 nucleotide sequence: TGTGCCAGCAGCGCCGTAGGCTCGCGCGGCGATGGCTACACCTTC. Its translation: CASSAVGSRGDGYTF.

This chain uses TRBV13 with TRBJ1-1; tentatively, D is TRBD1 (6 bases). The CDR3 covers 12 residues. Germline V gives CDR1 PRHDT, CDR2 FYEKMQ (reference sequence). V was trimmed by 4 bases and J by 5 bases, leaving 8 bases between them. CDR3 coding DNA: TGTGCCAGCAGCTCAGGGGAGACTGAAGCTTTCTTT. It is translated as CASSSGETEAFF.

V gene TRBV19 combines with J gene TRBJ2-2, with D maybe TRBD1 (6 bases). V lost 6 bases and J lost 4, with 15 bases in between. Germline CDR1 and CDR2: LNHDA and SQIVND (reference sequence). CDR3 length: 15 amino acids. CDR3 DNA sequence: TGTGCCAGTAGCCCTTTTACCAGGGGCACCGGGGAGCTGTTTTTT. Encoded protein: CASSPFTRGTGELFF.

CDR3 sequence (DNA): TGTGCCACCCAGACGGCAGGGGGCAATCAGCCCCAGCATTTT. Its translation is CATQTAGGNQPQHF. This chain links TRBV6-1 with TRBJ1-5, with D possibly matching TRBD1 (6 bases). This CDR3 is built from 14 residues. The germline V and J ends were trimmed by 10 bases and 2 bases, with 15 bases remaining between them. Germline CDR1 is MNHNS and CDR2 is SASEGT.

This chain joins TRBV20-1 and TRBJ1-1, with D unclear. This CDR3 spans 11 amino acids. The V and J ends lost 3 bases and 7 bases respectively, with 9 bases between them. Germline lookup yields CDR1 DFQATT and CDR2 SNEGSKA (reference sequence). CDR3 DNA: TGCAGTGCTAGGGACCGCGTTGAAGCTTTCTTT. Protein product: CSARDRVEAFF.

The gene calls are TRBV9 and TRBJ1-4; 8 positions agree with TRBD1. Germline CDR1 and CDR2: SGDLS and YYNGEE. Germline trimming cut 3 bases from V and 7 bases from J; bases unmatched to any gene: 5. CDR3 length: 14 amino acids. CDR3 region: CASSARTGFEKLFF. The CDR3 nucleotides are TGTGCCAGCAGCGCCCGGACAGGGTTTGAAAAACTGTTTTTT.

The V call is TRBV4-3, the J call TRBJ1-2; 7 bases agree with TRBD1. Germline V gene sequence: CDR1 LGHNA, CDR2 YSLEER. Trimming removed 4 bases from V and 8 bases from J; junction bases left unmatched: 22. The CDR3 is 18 amino acids. DNA of the CDR3: TGCGCCAGCAGCCTTCAAGGCCCGTCGAACAGGGGAGGCGGCGGCTACACCTTC. Encoded protein: CASSLQGPSNRGGGGYTF.

The rearrangement links TRBV29-1 to TRBJ2-1, with TRBD2 matching over 7 bases. Germline V gives CDR1 SQVTM, CDR2 ANQGSEA. This CDR3 has 14 amino acids. V was clipped by 5 bases and J by 0 bases; unmatched bases: 4. CDR3 nucleotides: TGCAGCGTTTGGGGGGGTCACTCCTACAATGAGCAGTTCTTC. It specifies CSVWGGHSYNEQFF.

A note on this clone: This specimen includes other DNA sequences encoding the same CDR3. The V gene is TRBV29-1, the J gene TRBJ2-1; D call uncertain. The length of the CDR3 is 11 residues. The V gene lost 7 bases and the J gene lost 2 bases, with 6 bases spanning the gap. The V gene's germline CDR1 is SQVTM and CDR2 ANQGSEA. CDR3: CSASAYNEQFF. CDR3 sequence (DNA): TGCAGCGCTTCTGCCTACAATGAGCAGTTCTTC.